This TCR beta chain stems from a study of blood T cell repertoires in COVID-19. Study-level background: Acute-phase and convalescent COVID-19 samples originated in the United States, Italy and Spain. PBMCs, B-cell-depleted T cells, or T cells were the source of the cDNA or gDNA that made up the material.

This CDR3 spans 15 amino acids. Trimming cost V 5 bases and J 8 bases; bases outside gene matches: 12. The germline CDR1 and CDR2 sequences are MNHEY and SVGAGI. Patients in Seattle were enrolled during active infection, then followed longitudinally. Authors' methods: Amplification from reference gene primers served as the basis for estimated nucleated cell counts. Some clones are missing from TCRdb's copy, which holds only in-frame ones; the method was immunoSEQ multiplex PCR. The D gene and trimming were derived from the DNA, and the V and J assignments and clone size from that table. This sample has 500,000 to 600,000 clones, with 85% to 90% found just once.

The TCR comes from a woman aged 50 to 60 with COVID-19, enrolled during active disease. The V call is TRBV6-5, the J call TRBJ1-2; 9 nucleotides match TRBD1. The sample comprised peripheral blood. The CDR3 nucleotides read TGTGCCAGCAGTCAAACGAACAGGGGGCTAGGGGGCTACACCTTC. It translates to CASSQTNRGLGGYTF.